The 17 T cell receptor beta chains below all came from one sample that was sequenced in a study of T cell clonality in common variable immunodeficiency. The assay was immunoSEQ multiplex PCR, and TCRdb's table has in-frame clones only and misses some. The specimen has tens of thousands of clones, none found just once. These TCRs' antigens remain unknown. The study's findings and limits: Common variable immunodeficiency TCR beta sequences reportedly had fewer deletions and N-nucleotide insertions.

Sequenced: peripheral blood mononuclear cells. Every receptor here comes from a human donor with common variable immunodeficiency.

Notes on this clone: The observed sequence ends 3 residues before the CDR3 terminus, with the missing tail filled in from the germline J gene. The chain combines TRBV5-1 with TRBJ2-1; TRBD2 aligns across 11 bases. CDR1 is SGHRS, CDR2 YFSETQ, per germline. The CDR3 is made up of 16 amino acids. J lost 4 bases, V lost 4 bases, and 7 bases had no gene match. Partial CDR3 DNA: TGCGCCAGCAGCCCCAGACTAGCGGGGCAGTACAATGAG. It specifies CASSPRLAGQYNE. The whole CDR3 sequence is CASSPRLAGQYNEQFF.

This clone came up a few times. The CDR3 bases that were read are TGTGCCAGTAGTTCTCAAGGCAGCTACGAG. This translates into CASSSQGSYE. The full-length CDR3 reads as CASSSQGSYEQYF. The chain uses TRBV19 and TRBJ2-7; D is ambiguous. The read halts 3 residues ahead of the CDR3 end, with the missing end drawn from the germline J gene. The germline V gene has CDR1 LNHDA and CDR2 SQIVND (reference sequence). V lost 5 bases, J lost 3 bases, and 11 bases lay in between. CDR3 length equals 13 residues. Using reference TRBV19 and TRBJ2-7 for the parts outside the CDR3, the full variable domain is DGGITQSPKYLFRKEGQNVTLSCEQNLNHDAMYWYRQDPGQGLRLIYYSQIVNDFQKGDIAEGYSVSREKKESFPLTVTSAQKNPTAFYLCASSSQGSYEQYFGPGTRLTVT.

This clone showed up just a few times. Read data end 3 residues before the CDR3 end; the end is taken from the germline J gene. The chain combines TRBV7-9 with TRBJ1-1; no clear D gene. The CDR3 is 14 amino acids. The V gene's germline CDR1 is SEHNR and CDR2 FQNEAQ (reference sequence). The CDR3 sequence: CASSFQSGLREAFF. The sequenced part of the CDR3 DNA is TGTGCCAGCAGCTTTCAGTCTGGGCTGAGAGAG.

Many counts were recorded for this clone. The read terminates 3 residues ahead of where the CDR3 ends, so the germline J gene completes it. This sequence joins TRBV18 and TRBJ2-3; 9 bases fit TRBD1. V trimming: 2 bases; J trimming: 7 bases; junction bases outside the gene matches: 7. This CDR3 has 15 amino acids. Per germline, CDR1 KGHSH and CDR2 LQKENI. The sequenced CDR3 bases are TGTGCCAGCTCACCATCGGGGACAGGGTTGAATACG. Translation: CASSPSGTGLNT. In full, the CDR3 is CASSPSGTGLNTQYF. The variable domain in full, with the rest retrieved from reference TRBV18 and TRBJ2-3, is NAGVMQNPRHLVRRRGQEARLRCSPMKGHSHVYWYRQLPEEGLKFMVYLQKENIIDESGMPKERFSAEFPKEGPSILRIQQVVRGDSAAYFCASSPSGTGLNTQYFGPGTRLTVL.

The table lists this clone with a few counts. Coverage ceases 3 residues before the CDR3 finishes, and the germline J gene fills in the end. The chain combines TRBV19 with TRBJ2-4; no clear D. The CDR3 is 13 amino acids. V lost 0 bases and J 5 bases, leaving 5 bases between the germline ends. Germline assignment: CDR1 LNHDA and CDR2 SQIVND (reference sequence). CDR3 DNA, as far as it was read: TGTGCCAGTAGTATAGATTTAGAAAACATT. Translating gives CASSIDLENI. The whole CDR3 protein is CASSIDLENIQYF.

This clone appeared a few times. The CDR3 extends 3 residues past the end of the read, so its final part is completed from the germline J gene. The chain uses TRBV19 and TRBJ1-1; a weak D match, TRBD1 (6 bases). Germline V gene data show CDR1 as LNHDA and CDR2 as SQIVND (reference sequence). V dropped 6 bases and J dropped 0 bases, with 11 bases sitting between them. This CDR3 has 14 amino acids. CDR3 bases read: TGTGCCAGTAGAGACAGGACCTTGAACACTGAA. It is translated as CASRDRTLNTE. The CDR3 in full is CASRDRTLNTEAFF.

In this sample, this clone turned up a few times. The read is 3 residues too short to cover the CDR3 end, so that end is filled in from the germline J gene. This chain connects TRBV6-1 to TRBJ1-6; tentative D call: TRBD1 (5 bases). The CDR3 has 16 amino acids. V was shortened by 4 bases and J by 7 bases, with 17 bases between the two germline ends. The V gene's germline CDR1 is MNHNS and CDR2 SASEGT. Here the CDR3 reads CASSGWSQGSNSPLHF. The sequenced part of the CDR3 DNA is TGTGCCAGCAGTGGGTGGTCCCAGGGAAGCAATTCACCC.

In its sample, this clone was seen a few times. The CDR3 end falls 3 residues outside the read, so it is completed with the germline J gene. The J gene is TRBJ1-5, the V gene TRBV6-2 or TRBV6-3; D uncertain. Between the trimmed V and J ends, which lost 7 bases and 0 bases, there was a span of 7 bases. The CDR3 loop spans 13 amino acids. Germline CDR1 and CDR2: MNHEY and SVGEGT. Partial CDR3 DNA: TGTGCCAGCACCCAGGATAGCAATCAGCCC. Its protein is CASTQDSNQP. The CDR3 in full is CASTQDSNQPQHF.

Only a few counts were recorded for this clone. Incomplete CDR3 DNA: TGTGCCAGCAGTTACGCCGGGTTTTATGGC. Translated: CASSYAGFYG. The full-length CDR3 reads as CASSYAGFYGYTF. The gene calls are TRBV7-6 and TRBJ1-2; D unclear. The CDR3 end is not reached by the read, which stops 3 residues before it; the germline J gene fills it in. CDR1 is SGHVS and CDR2 is FNYEAQ in the germline V gene. The CDR3 spans 13 residues. V lost 6 bases, J lost 5 bases, and 13 bases lay in between.

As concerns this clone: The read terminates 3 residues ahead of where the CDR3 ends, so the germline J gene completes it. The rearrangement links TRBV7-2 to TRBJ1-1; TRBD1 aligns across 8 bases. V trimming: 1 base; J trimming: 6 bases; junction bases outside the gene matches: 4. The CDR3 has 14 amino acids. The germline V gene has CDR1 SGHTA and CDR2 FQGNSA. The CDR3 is CASSLGDRGSEAFF. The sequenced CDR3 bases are TGTGCCAGCAGCTTAGGTGACAGGGGCTCTGAA. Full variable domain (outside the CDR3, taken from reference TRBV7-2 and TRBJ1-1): GAGVSQSPSNKVTEKGKDVELRCDPISGHTALYWYRQSLGQGLEFLIYFQGNSAPDKSGLPSDRFSAERTGGSVSTLTIQRTQQEDSAVYLCASSLGDRGSEAFFGQGTRLTVV.

CDR3 protein: CAWRGTGTYEQYF. The DNA read from the CDR3 is TGTGCCTGGAGGGGGACAGGGACCTACGAG. This chain uses TRBV30 with TRBJ2-7, with 9 bases aligning to TRBD1. Coverage ceases 3 residues before the CDR3 finishes, and the germline J gene fills in the end. J gave up 2 bases and V 3 bases, and 2 bases lay outside the gene matches. CDR3 length: 13 residues. The V gene's germline CDR1 is GTSNPN and CDR2 SVGIG (reference sequence).

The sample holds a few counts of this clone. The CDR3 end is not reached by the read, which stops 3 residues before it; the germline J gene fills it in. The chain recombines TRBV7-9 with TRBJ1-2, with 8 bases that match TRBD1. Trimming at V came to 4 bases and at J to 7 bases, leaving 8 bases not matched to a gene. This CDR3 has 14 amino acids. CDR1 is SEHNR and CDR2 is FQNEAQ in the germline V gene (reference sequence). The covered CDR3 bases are TGTGCCAGCAGCTCAGGACAGGGAATTATTGGC. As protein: CASSSGQGIIG. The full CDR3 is CASSSGQGIIGYTF.

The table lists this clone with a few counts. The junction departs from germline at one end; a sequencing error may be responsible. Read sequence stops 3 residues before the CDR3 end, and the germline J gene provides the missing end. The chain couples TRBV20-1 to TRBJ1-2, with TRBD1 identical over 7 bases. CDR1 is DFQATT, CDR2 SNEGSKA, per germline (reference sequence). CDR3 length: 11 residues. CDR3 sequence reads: CRARGQADYTF. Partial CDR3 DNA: TGCAGGGCTAGAGGACAGGCCGAC.

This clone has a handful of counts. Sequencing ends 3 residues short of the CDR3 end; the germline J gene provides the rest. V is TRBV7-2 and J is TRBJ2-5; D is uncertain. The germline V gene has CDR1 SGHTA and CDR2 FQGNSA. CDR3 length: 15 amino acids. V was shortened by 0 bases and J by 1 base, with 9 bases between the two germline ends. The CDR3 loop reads CASSLARQAQETQYF. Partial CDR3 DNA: TGTGCCAGCAGCTTAGCGCGCCAGGCCCAAGAGACC.

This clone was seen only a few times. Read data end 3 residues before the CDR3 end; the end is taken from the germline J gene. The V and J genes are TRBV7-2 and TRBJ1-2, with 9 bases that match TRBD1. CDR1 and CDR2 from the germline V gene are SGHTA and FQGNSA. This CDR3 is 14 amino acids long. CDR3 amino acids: CASSHRTGEGGYTF. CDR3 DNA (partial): TGTGCCAGCAGCCATAGGACAGGGGAAGGCGGC.

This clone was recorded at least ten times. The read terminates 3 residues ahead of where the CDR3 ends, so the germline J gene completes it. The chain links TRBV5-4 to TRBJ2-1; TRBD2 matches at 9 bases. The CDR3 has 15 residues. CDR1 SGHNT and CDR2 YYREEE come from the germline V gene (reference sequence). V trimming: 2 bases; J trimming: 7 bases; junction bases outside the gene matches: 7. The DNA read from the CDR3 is TGTGCCAGCAGCTTAGGCCTAGCGGGGCTGAATGAG. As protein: CASSLGLAGLNE. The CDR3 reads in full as CASSLGLAGLNEQFF.

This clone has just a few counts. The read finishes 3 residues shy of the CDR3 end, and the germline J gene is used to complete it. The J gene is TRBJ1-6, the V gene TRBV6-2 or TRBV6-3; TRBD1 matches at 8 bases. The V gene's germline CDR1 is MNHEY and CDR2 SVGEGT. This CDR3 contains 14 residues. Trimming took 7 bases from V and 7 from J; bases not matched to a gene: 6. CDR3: CASTNWDRNSPLHF. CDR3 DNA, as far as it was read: TGTGCCAGCACAAATTGGGACAGGAATTCACCC.